A single sample gave rise to the 27 T cell receptor beta chains below, sequenced in a study of blood T cell repertoires in COVID-19 (dated by TCRdb to the early 2020s). The receptor library was made with the immunoSEQ multiplex PCR assay. TCRdb took this table from immuneACCESS and kept in-frame rearrangements with V and J called. Such tables lack part of the clones; where checked against another copy, unresolved V genes explain under half of the gap, and the rest is unexplained. Across this sample there are roughly 400,000 clones, with nearly 90% seen only once. The ten most abundant clones make up about 1.5% of the sample. Sequencing was carried out using PBMCs or T cells enriched from blood (not recorded which). These receptors were obtained from a woman aged 18-29 years who had been exposed to COVID-19.

The chain is built from TRBV6-5 and TRBJ1-2, with D possibly matching TRBD1 (5 bases). CDR1 and CDR2 (germline): MNHEY, SVGAGI. This CDR3 is built from 13 residues. V lost 2 bases to trimming and J lost 7 bases, with 11 bases between them. The CDR3 DNA sequence: TGTGCCAGCAGTTACAACAGGAAGTTTGGCTACACCTTC. Its translation is CASSYNRKFGYTF.

The chain links TRBV24-1 to TRBJ2-2, with D hard to call. Germline V lookup: CDR1 KGHDR, CDR2 SFDVKD. This CDR3 is built from 12 residues. V lost 6 bases, J lost 5 bases, and 6 bases lay in between. The chain's CDR3 is CATSLLTGELFF. As DNA, the CDR3 is TGTGCCACCAGTCTTTTGACCGGGGAGCTGTTTTTT.

On this clone itself: The same CDR3 also results from other DNA sequences found in this sample. This sequence joins TRBV28 and TRBJ2-7, with D hard to call. The germline CDR1 and CDR2 sequences are MDHEN and SYDVKM. This CDR3 comprises 12 residues. V lost 1 base and J lost 3, with 4 bases in between. CDR3 DNA: TGTGCCAGCAGTTTATTGCGCTACGAGCAGTACTTC. Its protein is CASSLLRYEQYF.

The gene calls are TRBV24-1 and TRBJ1-5, with a weak D call TRBD1 (5 bases). In germline, CDR1 is KGHDR, CDR2 SFDVKD. The CDR3 loop spans 12 amino acids. The germline V and J ends were trimmed by 3 bases and 6 bases, with 5 bases remaining between them. The chain's CDR3 is CATSDRGQPQHF. The DNA of the CDR3 is TGTGCCACCAGTGATAGGGGTCAGCCCCAGCATTTT.

This clone was seen many times. The gene calls are TRBV29-1 and TRBJ2-1, with 15 bases that match TRBD2. The ends lost 7 bases at V and 6 bases at J; junction bases unmatched: 4. The CDR3 is 14 amino acids. Germline V gives CDR1 SQVTM, CDR2 ANQGSEA. The CDR3 DNA reads as TGCAGCGGGGGACTAGCGGGAGGTGTCAATGAGCAGTTCTTC. Translating it yields CSGGLAGGVNEQFF.

The chain uses TRBV14 and TRBJ1-2; D unclear. With 0 bases removed from V and 4 bases from J, the gap between germline ends came to 12 bases. CDR3 length equals 15 residues. Germline V gives CDR1 SGHDN, CDR2 FVKESK. The CDR3 bases are TGTGCCAGCAGCCAAGATGTAACAGTCCGCTATGGCTACACCTTC. Encoded protein: CASSQDVTVRYGYTF.

The genes are TRBV18 and TRBJ2-5; the match to TRBD2 covers 8 bases. Trimming cost V 3 bases and J 5 bases; bases outside gene matches: 14. The CDR3 is made up of 17 amino acids. Germline V gene lookup returns CDR1 KGHSH and CDR2 LQKENI. The chain's CDR3 is CASSPRLAREVVETQYF. CDR3 DNA: TGTGCCAGCTCACCCCGCCTCGCGCGGGAGGTCGTGGAGACCCAGTACTTC.

The chain carries TRBV5-1 and TRBJ2-1; TRBD2 aligns across 10 bases. V shed 0 bases and J 10 bases; nucleotides not matched to a gene: 22. The CDR3 is 20 amino acids. Germline-derived CDR1 and CDR2 are SGHRS and YFSETQ. DNA for the CDR3: TGCGCCAGCAGCTTGGCCTCCCGGACAGGGTTGGCTAGCGGGAGAAGGGAGCAGTTCTTC. This gives the protein CASSLASRTGLASGRREQFF.

The chain employs TRBV19 and TRBJ2-3; tentative D call: TRBD2 (7 bases). The CDR3 sequence is 16 residues long. The V and J ends lost 8 bases and 0 bases respectively, with 18 bases between them. CDR1 and CDR2 from the germline V gene are LNHDA and SQIVND (reference sequence). CDR3 sequence (DNA): TGTGCCAGTCAAAGGAGGAGGGGGGGAAGCACAGATACGCAGTATTTT. This encodes CASQRRRGGSTDTQYF.

The V gene is TRBV7-9, the J gene TRBJ2-7; TRBD2 matches 10 bases. Germline CDR1 SEHNR, CDR2 FQNEAQ (reference sequence). The CDR3 extends over 14 amino acids. J was trimmed by 5 bases and V by 5 bases; bases with no gene match: 6. The CDR3 region is CASSILAGSDEQYF. The CDR3 DNA is TGTGCCAGCAGCATACTAGCGGGGAGTGACGAGCAGTACTTC.

The V gene is TRBV7-2, the J gene TRBJ1-2, with 10 bases aligning to TRBD1. Per the germline V gene, CDR1 is SGHTA and CDR2 is FQGNSA. Trimming cost V 5 bases and J 7 bases; bases outside gene matches: 10. The CDR3 sequence is 15 residues long. The DNA for the CDR3 is TGTGCCAGCAGCCCTGGGACAGGGGTGGCCTCTGGCTACACCTTC. Its translation: CASSPGTGVASGYTF.

The chain links TRBV29-1 to TRBJ1-1; 9 bases fit TRBD1. The CDR3 contains 13 residues. The V gene's germline CDR1 is SQVTM and CDR2 ANQGSEA. V lost 7 bases to trimming and J lost 4 bases; unmatched junction nucleotides: 7. The CDR3 reads CSADRGAGTEAFF. DNA for the CDR3: TGCAGCGCCGACAGGGGGGCAGGCACTGAAGCTTTCTTT.

The rearrangement joins TRBV7-6 to TRBJ2-1; D not certain. Germline lookup yields CDR1 SGHVS and CDR2 FNYEAQ. V lost 5 bases and J lost 0, with 20 bases in between. The CDR3 spans 18 residues. The DNA of the CDR3 is TGTGCCAGCAGCACCTTTCTGCAGGCACCACCCTCCTACAATGAGCAGTTCTTC. Protein product: CASSTFLQAPPSYNEQFF.

The gene calls are TRBV6-4 and TRBJ1-5; D is undetermined. Trimming removed 2 bases from V and 1 base from J, with 6 bases in between. There are 14 residues in the CDR3. The germline V gene has CDR1 MRHNA and CDR2 SNTAGT. The CDR3 loop is CASSDGRSNQPQHF. CDR3 DNA: TGTGCCAGCAGTGACGGGAGGAGCAATCAGCCCCAGCATTTT.

This chain joins TRBV11-2 and TRBJ1-5; 8 bases line up with TRBD1. Germline V lookup: CDR1 SGHAT, CDR2 FQNNGV. The CDR3 runs 18 residues. The ends lost 5 bases at V and 2 bases at J; junction bases unmatched: 14. The CDR3 coding sequence is TGTGCCAGCAGCCCCGGGACAGGAGAGTGGGGGGGCAATCAGCCCCAGCATTTT. Amino acid sequence: CASSPGTGEWGGNQPQHF.

The chain is built from TRBV29-1 and TRBJ2-7; 7 nucleotides line up with TRBD2. V dropped 3 bases and J dropped 0; count of bases not matched to a gene: 5. The CDR3 runs 14 residues. Germline V lookup: CDR1 SQVTM, CDR2 ANQGSEA. This CDR3 is CSVDDGGSSYEQYF. The CDR3 DNA is TGCAGCGTTGATGATGGCGGGAGCTCCTACGAGCAGTACTTC.

This clone was recorded at least ten times. The J gene is TRBJ1-6, the V gene TRBV7-9; TRBD1 agrees at 7 bases. After removal of 6 bases from V and 8 bases from J, the junction contained 22 bases not matched to a gene. Germline CDR1 is SEHNR and CDR2 is FQNEAQ (reference sequence). The CDR3 totals 19 residues. The CDR3 nucleotides read TGTGCCAGCAGTTTCATGCCGGGACAGAGAGTCGCCCCGGATTCACCCCTCCACTTT. Encoded protein: CASSFMPGQRVAPDSPLHF.

The chain recombines TRBV29-1 with TRBJ2-1; 7 positions agree with TRBD2. The length of the CDR3 is 14 residues. V was clipped by 6 bases and J by 0 bases; unmatched bases: 5. Looked up from germline, CDR1 is SQVTM and CDR2 is ANQGSEA. Here the CDR3 reads CSVAGGSSYNEQFF. The CDR3 DNA is TGCAGCGTGGCCGGCGGGAGCTCCTACAATGAGCAGTTCTTC.

This rearrangement joins TRBV29-1 to TRBJ2-1, with 10 bases matching TRBD2. There are 15 residues in the CDR3. The V gene end was trimmed by 0 bases and the J gene end by 8 bases; junction bases not matched to a gene: 7. In germline, CDR1 is SQVTM, CDR2 ANQGSEA. CDR3 in DNA: TGCAGCGTTGAAGATCGGAGCGGGAGGGCCTATGAGCAGTTCTTC. Its translation: CSVEDRSGRAYEQFF.

The chain recombines TRBV7-6 with TRBJ1-5; TRBD1 matches 7 bases. The CDR3 is 15 residues long. Germline loops: CDR1 SGHVS, CDR2 FNYEAQ. Unmatched junction bases numbered 5, after V lost 5 bases and J lost 1 base. CDR3 residues: CASSETGVSNQPQHF. CDR3 bases: TGTGCCAGCAGCGAAACAGGGGTAAGCAATCAGCCCCAGCATTTT.

The V and J genes are TRBV6-5 and TRBJ2-2, with 7 bases aligning to TRBD1. The CDR3 runs to 14 residues. V gave up 6 bases and J gave up 8 bases; unmatched junction bases: 9. The V gene's germline CDR1 is MNHEY and CDR2 SVGAGI. Here the CDR3 DNA reads TGTGCCAGCAGCCAGACAGGGACGGGTGGGGAGCTGTTTTTT. Protein: CASSQTGTGGELFF.

The chain combines TRBV7-9 with TRBJ2-1; maybe TRBD1 (6 bases). Trimming stripped 5 bases from V and 2 bases from J, with 10 bases between. CDR1 is SEHNR and CDR2 is FQNEAQ in the germline V gene (reference sequence). The CDR3 consists of 14 residues. CDR3 amino acids: CASSLQGPYNEQFF. In nucleotides, the CDR3 is TGTGCCAGCAGCCTACAGGGTCCCTACAATGAGCAGTTCTTC.

The chain has TRBV14 and TRBJ2-7; no clear D gene. The CDR3 runs 11 residues. The germline V gene encodes CDR1 SGHDN and CDR2 FVKESK. V was cut by 1 base and J by 7 bases, with 5 bases left in between. CDR3 bases: TGTGCCAGCAGCCAAGCTAGAGAGCAGTACTTC. Translation: CASSQAREQYF.

The chain carries TRBV6-6 and TRBJ1-5; 7 positions agree with TRBD1. Germline CDR1 MNHNY, CDR2 SVGAGI (reference sequence). This CDR3 is built from 12 residues. V was clipped by 9 bases and J by 5 bases; unmatched bases: 4. The CDR3 spells CASSTGDQPQHF. The CDR3 nucleotides are TGTGCCAGTAGTACAGGGGATCAGCCCCAGCATTTT.

The chain carries TRBV5-4 and TRBJ2-1, with 10 bases identical to TRBD2. CDR3 length: 16 residues. Trimming removed 6 bases from V and 8 bases from J; junction bases left unmatched: 14. Germline V gene lookup returns CDR1 SGHNT and CDR2 YYREEE (reference sequence). CDR3 DNA sequence: TGTGCCAGCACCCCTGGGGCTAGCGGGAGAGTTTATGAGCAGTTCTTC. Protein: CASTPGASGRVYEQFF.

The rearrangement joins TRBV29-1 to TRBJ2-3, with 9 bases fitting TRBD1. The V segment lost 7 bases and the J segment 2 bases; nucleotides outside the gene matches: 13. Germline values: CDR1 SQVTM, CDR2 ANQGSEA. This CDR3 is built from 16 residues. CDR3 in amino acids: CSAQLQDRGPTDTQYF. Here the CDR3 DNA reads TGCAGCGCCCAACTCCAGGACAGGGGCCCCACAGATACGCAGTATTTT.

This clone was detected once. J is TRBJ2-7 and V is TRBV10-2; the D gene is possibly TRBD1 (6 bases). V lost 2 bases to trimming and J lost 3 bases, with 11 bases between them. CDR3 length equals 14 residues. Germline-derived CDR1 and CDR2 are WSHSY and SAAADI. As DNA, the CDR3 is TGCGCCAGCAGTGAGGTCGGACAGCGCTACGAGCAGTACTTC. As protein: CASSEVGQRYEQYF.